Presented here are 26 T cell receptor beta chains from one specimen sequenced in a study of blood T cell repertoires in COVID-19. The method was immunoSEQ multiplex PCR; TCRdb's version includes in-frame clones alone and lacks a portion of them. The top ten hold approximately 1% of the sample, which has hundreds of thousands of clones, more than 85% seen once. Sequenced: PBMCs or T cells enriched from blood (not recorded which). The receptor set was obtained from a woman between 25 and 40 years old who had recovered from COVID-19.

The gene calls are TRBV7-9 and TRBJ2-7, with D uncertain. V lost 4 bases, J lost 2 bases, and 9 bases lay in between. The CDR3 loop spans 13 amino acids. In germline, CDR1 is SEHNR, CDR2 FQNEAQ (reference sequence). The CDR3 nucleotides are TGTGCCAGCAGCTCGGCAGGTACCTACGAGCAGTACTTC. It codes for CASSSAGTYEQYF. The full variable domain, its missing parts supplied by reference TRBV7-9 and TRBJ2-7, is DTGVSQNPRHKITKRGQNVTFRCDPISEHNRLYWYRQTLGQGPEFLTYFQNEAQLEKSRLLSDRFSAERPKGSFSTLEIQRTEQGDSAMYLCASSSAGTYEQYFGPGTRLTVT.

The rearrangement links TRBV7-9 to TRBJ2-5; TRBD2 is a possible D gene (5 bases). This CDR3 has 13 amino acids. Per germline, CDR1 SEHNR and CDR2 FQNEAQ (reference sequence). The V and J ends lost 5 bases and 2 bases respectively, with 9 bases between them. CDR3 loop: CASSPGSQETQYF. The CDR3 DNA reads TGTGCCAGCAGCCCGGGGTCACAAGAGACCCAGTACTTC.

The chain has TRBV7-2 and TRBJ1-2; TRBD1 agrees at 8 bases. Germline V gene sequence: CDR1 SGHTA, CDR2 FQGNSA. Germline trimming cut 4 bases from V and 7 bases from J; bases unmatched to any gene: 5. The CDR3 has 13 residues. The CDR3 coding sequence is TGTGCCAGCAGCTCGGACAGGGAGGGTGGCTACACCTTC. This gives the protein CASSSDREGGYTF.

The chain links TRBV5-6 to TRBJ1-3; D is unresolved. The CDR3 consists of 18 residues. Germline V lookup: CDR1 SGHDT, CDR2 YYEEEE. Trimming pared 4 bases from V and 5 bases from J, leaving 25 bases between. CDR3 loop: CASSPTRGSHSSRNTIYF. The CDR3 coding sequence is TGTGCCAGCAGCCCCACACGAGGCTCTCACTCGTCCCGAAACACCATATATTTT. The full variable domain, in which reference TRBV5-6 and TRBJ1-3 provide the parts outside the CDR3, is DAGVTQSPTHLIKTRGQQVTLRCSPKSGHDTVSWYQQALGQGPQFIFQYYEEEERQRGNFPDRFSGHQFPNYSSELNVNALLLGDSALYLCASSPTRGSHSSRNTIYFGEGSWLTVV.

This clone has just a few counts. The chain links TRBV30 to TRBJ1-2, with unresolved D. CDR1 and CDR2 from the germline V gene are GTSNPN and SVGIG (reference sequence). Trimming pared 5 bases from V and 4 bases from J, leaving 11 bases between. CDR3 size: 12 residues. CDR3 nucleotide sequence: TGTGCCTGGTCCACCCACACCTATGGCTACACCTTC. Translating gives CAWSTHTYGYTF. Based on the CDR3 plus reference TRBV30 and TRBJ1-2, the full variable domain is SQTIHQWPATLVQPVGSPLSLECTVEGTSNPNLYWYRQAAGRGLQLLFYSVGIGQISSEVPQNLSASRPQDRQFILSSKKLLLSDSGFYLCAWSTHTYGYTFGSGTRLTVV.

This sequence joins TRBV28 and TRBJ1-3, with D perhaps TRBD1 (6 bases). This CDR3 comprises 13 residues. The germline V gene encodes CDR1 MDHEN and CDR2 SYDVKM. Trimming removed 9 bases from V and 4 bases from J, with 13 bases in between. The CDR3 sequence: CASWGGPGNTIYF. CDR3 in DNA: TGTGCCAGTTGGGGGGGGCCCGGAAACACCATATATTTT.

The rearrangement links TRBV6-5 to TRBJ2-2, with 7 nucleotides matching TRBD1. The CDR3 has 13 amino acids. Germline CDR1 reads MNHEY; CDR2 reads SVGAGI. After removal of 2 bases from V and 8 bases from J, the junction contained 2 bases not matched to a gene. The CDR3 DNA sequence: TGTGCCAGCAGTTACAGGGGGCATGGGGAGCTGTTTTTT. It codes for CASSYRGHGELFF.

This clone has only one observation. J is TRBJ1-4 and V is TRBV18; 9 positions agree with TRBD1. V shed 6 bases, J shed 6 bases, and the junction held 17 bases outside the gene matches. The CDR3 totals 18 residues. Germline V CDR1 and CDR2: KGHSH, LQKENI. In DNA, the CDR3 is TGTGCCAGCTCGCACTCTGGCGGTGGGACAGGGATAGATGAAAAACTGTTTTTT. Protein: CASSHSGGGTGIDEKLFF.

For the CDR3, the DNA is TGTGCCAGCAGTATCTCGGACAGGGGGAACGGACGGTGGGGAAAACTGTTTTTT. Amino acids: CASSISDRGNGRWGKLFF. V usage is TRBV6-4 and J usage is TRBJ1-4; TRBD1 aligns across 10 bases. The V segment lost 5 bases and the J segment 10 bases; nucleotides outside the gene matches: 19. The germline V gene encodes CDR1 MRHNA and CDR2 SNTAGT. The CDR3 has 18 residues.

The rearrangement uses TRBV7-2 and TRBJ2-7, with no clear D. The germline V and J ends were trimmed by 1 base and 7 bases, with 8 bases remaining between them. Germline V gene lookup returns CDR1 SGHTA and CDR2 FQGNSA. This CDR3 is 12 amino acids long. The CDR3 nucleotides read TGTGCCAGCAGCTTAGACTGGGCTGAGCAGTACTTC. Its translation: CASSLDWAEQYF. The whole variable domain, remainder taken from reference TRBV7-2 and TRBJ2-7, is GAGVSQSPSNKVTEKGKDVELRCDPISGHTALYWYRQSLGQGLEFLIYFQGNSAPDKSGLPSDRFSAERTGGSVSTLTIQRTQQEDSAVYLCASSLDWAEQYFGPGTRLTVT.

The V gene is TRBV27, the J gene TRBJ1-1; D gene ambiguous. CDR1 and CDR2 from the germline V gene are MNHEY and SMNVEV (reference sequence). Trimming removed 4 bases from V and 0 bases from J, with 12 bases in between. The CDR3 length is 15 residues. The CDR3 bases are TGTGCCAGCAGTTCCGTCCGCGGGATGAACACTGAAGCTTTCTTT. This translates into CASSSVRGMNTEAFF.

The CDR3 bases are TGTGCCAGTAGTCCCGCGGGGCGGGCGAACACTGAAGCTTTCTTT. Translated: CASSPAGRANTEAFF. V usage is TRBV19 and J usage is TRBJ1-1, with D maybe TRBD1 (5 bases). CDR1 and CDR2 (germline): LNHDA, SQIVND (reference sequence). The CDR3 runs 15 residues. V lost 5 bases to trimming and J lost 1 base, with 14 bases between them.

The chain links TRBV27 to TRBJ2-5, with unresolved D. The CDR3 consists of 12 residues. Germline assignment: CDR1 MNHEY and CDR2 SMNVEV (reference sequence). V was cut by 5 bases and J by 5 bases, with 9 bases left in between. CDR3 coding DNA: TGTGCCAGCAGTCGAGTCGGTGAGACCCAGTACTTC. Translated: CASSRVGETQYF.

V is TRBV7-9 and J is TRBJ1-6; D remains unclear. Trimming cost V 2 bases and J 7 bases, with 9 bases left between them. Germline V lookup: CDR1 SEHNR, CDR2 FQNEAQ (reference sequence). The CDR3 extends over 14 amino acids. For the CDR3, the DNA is TGTGCCAGCAGCTTATCGACTGCAAATTCACCCCTCCACTTT. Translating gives CASSLSTANSPLHF.

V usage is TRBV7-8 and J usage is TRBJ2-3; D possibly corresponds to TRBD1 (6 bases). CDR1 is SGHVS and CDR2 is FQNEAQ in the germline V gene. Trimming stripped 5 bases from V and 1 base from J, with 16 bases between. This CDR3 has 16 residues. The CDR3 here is CASSPAGVRGTDTQYF. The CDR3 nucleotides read TGTGCCAGCAGCCCGGCAGGGGTTCGTGGCACAGATACGCAGTATTTT.

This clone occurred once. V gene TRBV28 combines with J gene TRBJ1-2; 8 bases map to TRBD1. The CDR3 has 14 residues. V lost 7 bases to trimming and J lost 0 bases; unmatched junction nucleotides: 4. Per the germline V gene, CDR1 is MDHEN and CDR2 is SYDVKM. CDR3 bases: TGTGCCAGCAATCAGGGGGCTTCTAACTATGGCTACACCTTC. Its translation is CASNQGASNYGYTF.

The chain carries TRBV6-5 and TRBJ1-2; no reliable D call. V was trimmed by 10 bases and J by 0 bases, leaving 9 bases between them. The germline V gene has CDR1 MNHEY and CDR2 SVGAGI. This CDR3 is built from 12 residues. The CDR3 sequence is CATTLANYGYTF. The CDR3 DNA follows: TGTGCCACCACGCTAGCTAACTATGGCTACACCTTC.

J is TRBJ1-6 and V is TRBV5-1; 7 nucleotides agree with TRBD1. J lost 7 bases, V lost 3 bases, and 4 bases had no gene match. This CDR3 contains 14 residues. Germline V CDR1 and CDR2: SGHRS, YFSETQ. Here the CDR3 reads CASSYDRANSPLHF. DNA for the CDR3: TGCGCCAGCAGCTATGACAGGGCGAATTCACCCCTCCACTTT.

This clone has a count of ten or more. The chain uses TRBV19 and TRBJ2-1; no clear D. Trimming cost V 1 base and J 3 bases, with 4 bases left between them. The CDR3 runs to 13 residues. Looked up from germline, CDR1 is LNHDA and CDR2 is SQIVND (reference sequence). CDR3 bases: TGTGCCAGTAGTATAGCCCTCTACAATGAGCAGTTCTTC. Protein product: CASSIALYNEQFF.

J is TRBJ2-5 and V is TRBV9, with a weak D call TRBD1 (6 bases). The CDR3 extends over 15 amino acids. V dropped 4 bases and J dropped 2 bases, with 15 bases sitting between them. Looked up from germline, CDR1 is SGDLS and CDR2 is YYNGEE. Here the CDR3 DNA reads TGTGCCAGCAGCACCCAGACAGGACCTCAAGAGACCCAGTACTTC. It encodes CASSTQTGPQETQYF. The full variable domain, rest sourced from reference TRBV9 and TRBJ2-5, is DSGVTQTPKHLITATGQRVTLRCSPRSGDLSVYWYQQSLDQGLQFLIQYYNGEERAKGNILERFSAQQFPDLHSELNLSSLELGDSALYFCASSTQTGPQETQYFGPGTRLLVL.

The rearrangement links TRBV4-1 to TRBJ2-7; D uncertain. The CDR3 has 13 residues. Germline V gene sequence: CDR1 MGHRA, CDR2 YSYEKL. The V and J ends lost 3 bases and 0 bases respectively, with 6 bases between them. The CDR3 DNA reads TGCGCCAGCAGCCACTCCCCCTCCTACGAGCAGTACTTC. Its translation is CASSHSPSYEQYF.

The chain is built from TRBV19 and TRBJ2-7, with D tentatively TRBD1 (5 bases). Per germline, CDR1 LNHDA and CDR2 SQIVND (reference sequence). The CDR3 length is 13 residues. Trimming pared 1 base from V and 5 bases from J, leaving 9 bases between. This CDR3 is CASSIAGSHEQYF. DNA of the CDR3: TGTGCCAGTAGTATAGCAGGGTCCCACGAGCAGTACTTC.

The CDR3 spells CASAPGQGPGNTIYF. The CDR3 coding sequence is TGCGCCAGCGCGCCGGGACAGGGGCCTGGAAACACCATATATTTT. The rearrangement joins TRBV5-1 to TRBJ1-3; 10 nucleotides match TRBD1. This CDR3 is built from 15 residues. J gave up 2 bases and V 7 bases, and 6 bases lay outside the gene matches. The germline V gene has CDR1 SGHRS and CDR2 YFSETQ.

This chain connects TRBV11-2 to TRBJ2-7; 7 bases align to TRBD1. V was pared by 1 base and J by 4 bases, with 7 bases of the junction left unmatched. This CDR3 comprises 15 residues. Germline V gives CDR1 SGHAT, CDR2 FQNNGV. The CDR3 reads CASSLVSQGVYEQYF. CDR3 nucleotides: TGTGCCAGCAGCTTAGTAAGTCAGGGGGTATACGAGCAGTACTTC.

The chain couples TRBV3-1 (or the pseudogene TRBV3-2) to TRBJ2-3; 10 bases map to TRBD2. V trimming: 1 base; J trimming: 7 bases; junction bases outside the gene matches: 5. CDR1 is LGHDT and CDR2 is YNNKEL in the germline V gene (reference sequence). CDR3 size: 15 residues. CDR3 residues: CASSQALAGVHTQYF. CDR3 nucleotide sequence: TGTGCCAGCAGCCAAGCCCTAGCGGGGGTCCATACGCAGTATTTT.

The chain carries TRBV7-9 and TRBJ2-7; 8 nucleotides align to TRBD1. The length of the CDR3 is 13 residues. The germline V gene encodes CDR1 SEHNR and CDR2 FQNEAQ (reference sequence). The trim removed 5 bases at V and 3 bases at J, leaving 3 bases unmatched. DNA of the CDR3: TGTGCCAGCAGCCCCGGACAGGGCTACGAGCAGTACTTC. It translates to CASSPGQGYEQYF.